The T cell receptor beta chain described here comes from a study of Ad26.COV2.S vaccination and SARS-CoV-2 variants. Regarding treatment: around 19 received Ad26.COV2.S at low or high dose, single or two shots; about 5 received placebo; per-sample allocation not given. On day 63 after the first injection, vaccine and placebo recipients gave samples. The assay was immunoSEQ multiplex PCR, and TCRdb's table has in-frame clones only and misses some. Of some 450,000 clones in the sample, about nine tenths were seen once. Trimming pared 1 base from V and 0 bases from J, leaving 12 bases between. CDR3 length: 16 residues. CDR1 is SGHAT, CDR2 FQNNGV, per germline.

Sequencing used peripheral blood, obtained in a trial of Ad26.COV2.S vaccine versus placebo. The rearrangement joins TRBV11-2 to TRBJ1-1, with a possible D match to TRBD1 (6 bases). This sequence was found in a person between 18 and 65 years old who received the Ad26.COV2.S COVID-19 vaccine or a placebo. This CDR3 is CASSLAFGGVNTEAFF. CDR3 coding DNA: TGTGCCAGCAGCTTAGCCTTCGGGGGCGTGAACACTGAAGCTTTCTTT.